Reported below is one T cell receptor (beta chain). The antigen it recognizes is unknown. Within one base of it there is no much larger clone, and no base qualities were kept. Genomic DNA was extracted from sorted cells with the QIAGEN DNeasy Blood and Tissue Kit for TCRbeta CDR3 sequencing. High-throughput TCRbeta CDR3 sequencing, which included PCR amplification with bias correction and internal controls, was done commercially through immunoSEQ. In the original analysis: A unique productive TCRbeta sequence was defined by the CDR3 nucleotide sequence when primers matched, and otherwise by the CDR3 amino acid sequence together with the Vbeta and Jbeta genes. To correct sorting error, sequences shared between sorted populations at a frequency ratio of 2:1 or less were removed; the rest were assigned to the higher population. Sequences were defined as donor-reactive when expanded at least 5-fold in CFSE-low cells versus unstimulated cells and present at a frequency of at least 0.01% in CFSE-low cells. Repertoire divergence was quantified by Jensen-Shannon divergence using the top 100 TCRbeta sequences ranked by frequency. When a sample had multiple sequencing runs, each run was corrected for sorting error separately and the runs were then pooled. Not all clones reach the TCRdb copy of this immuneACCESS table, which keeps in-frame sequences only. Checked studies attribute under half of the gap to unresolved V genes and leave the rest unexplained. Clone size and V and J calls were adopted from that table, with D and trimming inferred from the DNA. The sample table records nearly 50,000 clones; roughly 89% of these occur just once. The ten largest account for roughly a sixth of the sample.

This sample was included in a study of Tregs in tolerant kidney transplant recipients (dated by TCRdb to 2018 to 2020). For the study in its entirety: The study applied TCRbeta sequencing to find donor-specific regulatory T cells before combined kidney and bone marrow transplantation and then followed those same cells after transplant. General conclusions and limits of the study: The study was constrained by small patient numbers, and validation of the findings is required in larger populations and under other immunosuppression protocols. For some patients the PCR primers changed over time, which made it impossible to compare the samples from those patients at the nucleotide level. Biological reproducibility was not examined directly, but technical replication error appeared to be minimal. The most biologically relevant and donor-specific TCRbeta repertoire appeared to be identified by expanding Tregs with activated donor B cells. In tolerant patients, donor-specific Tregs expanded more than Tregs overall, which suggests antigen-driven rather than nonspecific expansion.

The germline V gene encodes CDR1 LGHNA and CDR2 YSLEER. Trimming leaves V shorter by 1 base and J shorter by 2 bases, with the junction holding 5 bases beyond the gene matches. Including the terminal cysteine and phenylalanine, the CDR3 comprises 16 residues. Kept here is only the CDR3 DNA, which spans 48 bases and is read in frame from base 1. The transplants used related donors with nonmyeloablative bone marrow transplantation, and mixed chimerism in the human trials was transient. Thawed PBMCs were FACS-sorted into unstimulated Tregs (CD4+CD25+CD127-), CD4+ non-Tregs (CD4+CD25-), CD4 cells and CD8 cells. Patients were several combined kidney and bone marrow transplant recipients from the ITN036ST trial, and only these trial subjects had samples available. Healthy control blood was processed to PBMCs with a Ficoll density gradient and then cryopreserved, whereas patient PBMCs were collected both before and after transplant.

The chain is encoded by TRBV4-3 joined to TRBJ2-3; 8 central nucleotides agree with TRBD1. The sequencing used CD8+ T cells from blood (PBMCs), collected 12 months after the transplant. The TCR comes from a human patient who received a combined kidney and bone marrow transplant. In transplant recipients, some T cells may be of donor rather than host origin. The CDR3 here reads CASSQGQGLITDTQYF. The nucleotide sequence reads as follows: TGCGCCAGCAGCCAAGGACAGGGGCTCATCACAGATACGCAGTATTTT.